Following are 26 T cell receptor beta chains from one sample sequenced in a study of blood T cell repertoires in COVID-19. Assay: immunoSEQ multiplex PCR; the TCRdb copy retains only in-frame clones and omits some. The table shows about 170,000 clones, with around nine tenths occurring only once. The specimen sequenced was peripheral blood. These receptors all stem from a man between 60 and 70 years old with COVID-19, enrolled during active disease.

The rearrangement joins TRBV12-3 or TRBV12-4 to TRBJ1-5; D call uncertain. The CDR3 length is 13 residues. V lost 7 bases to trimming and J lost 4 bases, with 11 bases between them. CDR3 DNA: TGTGCCAGCAAACCGGGCGGGAATCAGCCCCAGCATTTT. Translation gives CASKPGGNQPQHF.

The CDR3 sequence: CASSVGPRGGGNIQYF. CDR3 sequence (DNA): TGTGCCAGCAGCGTAGGACCCCGGGGGGGCGGAAACATTCAGTACTTC. The chain couples TRBV9 to TRBJ2-4, with 8 bases fitting TRBD2. Unmatched junction bases numbered 8, after V lost 0 bases and J lost 6 bases. Germline CDR1 is SGDLS and CDR2 is YYNGEE. The CDR3 runs to 16 residues.

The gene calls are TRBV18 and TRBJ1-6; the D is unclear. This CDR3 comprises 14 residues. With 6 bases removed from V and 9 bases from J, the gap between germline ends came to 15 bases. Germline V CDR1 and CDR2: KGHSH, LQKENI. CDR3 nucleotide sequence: TGTGCCAGCTCCTCGGACTTTGAGGGTTCACCCCTCCACTTT. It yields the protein CASSSDFEGSPLHF.

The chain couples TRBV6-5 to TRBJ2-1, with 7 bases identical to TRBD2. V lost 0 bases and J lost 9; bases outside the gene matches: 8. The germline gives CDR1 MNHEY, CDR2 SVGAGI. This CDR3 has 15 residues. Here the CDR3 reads CASSYSEGGGFEQFF. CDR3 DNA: TGTGCCAGCAGTTACTCTGAGGGCGGGGGTTTTGAGCAGTTCTTC.

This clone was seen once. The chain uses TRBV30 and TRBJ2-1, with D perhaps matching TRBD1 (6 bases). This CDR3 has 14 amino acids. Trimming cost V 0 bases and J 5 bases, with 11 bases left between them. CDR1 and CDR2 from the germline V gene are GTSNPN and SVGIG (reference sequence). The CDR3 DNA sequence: TGTGCCTGGAGTGTAGGACAGACCGACAATGAGCAGTTCTTC. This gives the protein CAWSVGQTDNEQFF.

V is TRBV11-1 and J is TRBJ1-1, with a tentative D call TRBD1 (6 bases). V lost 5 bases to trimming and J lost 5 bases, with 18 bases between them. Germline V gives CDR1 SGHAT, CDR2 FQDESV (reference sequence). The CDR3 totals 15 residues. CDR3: CASSLQGWIPTEAFF. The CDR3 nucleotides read TGTGCCAGCAGCCTACAGGGATGGATCCCAACTGAAGCTTTCTTT.

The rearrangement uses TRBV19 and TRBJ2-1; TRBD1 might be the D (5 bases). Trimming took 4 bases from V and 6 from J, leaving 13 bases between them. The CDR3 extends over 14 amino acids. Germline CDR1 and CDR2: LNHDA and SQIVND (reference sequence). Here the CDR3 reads CASSSFRVPNEQFF. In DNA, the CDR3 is TGTGCCAGTAGTAGCTTCAGGGTTCCCAATGAGCAGTTCTTC.

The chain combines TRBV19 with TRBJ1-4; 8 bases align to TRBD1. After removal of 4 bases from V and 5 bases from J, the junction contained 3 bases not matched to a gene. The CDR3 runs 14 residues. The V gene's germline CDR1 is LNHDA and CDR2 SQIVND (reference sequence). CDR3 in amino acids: CASSTTGVNEKLFF. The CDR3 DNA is TGTGCCAGTAGTACGACAGGGGTCAATGAAAAACTGTTTTTT.

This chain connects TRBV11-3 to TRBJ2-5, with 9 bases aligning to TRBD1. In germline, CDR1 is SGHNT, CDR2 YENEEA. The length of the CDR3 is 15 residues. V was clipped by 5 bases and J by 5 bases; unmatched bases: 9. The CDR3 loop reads CASSQRQGERETQYF. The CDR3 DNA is TGTGCCAGCAGCCAACGACAGGGGGAGAGGGAGACCCAGTACTTC.

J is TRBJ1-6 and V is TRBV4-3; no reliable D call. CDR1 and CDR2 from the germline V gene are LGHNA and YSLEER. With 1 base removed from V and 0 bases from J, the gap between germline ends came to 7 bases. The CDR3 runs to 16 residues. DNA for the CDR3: TGCGCCAGCAGCCAAGCCACAGACTCCTATAATTCACCCCTCCACTTT. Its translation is CASSQATDSYNSPLHF.

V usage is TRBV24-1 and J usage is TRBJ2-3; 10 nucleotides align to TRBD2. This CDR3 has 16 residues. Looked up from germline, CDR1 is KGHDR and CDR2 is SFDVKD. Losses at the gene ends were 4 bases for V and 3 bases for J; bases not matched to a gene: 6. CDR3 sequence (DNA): TGTGCCACCAGTGACAGGTTAGCGGGGGGTACAGATACGCAGTATTTT. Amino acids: CATSDRLAGGTDTQYF.

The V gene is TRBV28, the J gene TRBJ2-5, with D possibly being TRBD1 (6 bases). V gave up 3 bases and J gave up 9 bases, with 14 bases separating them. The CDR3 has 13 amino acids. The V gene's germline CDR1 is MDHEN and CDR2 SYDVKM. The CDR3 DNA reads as TGTGCCAGCAGTTTGGGAACAGGGAAAGCCCAGTACTTC. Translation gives CASSLGTGKAQYF.

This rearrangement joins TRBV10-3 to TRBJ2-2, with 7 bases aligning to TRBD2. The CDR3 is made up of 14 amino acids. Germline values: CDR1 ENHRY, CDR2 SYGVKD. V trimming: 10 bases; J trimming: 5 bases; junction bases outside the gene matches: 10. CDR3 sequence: CASLGGSRTGELFF. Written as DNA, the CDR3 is TGTGCCAGCCTCGGCGGGAGCAGGACCGGGGAGCTGTTTTTT.

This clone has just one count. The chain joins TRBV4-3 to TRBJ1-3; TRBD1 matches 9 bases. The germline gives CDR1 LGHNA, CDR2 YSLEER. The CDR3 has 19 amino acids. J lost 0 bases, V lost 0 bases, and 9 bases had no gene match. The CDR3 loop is CASSQEGSGQGLSGNTIYF. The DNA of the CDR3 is TGCGCCAGCAGCCAAGAAGGGTCAGGACAGGGGCTCTCTGGAAACACCATATATTTT.

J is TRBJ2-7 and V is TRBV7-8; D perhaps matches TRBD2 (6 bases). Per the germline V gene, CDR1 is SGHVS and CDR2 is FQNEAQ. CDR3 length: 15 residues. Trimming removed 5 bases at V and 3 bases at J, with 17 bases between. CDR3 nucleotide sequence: TGTGCCAGCAGCCCACCCGGGACTGCACGCTACGAGCAGTACTTC. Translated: CASSPPGTARYEQYF.

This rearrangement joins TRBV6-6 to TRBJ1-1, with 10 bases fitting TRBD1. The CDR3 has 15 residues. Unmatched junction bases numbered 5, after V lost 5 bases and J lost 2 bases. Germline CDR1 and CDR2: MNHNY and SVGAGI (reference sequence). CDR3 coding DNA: TGTGCCAGCAGTGCCCGGGACAGGGGAAACACTGAAGCTTTCTTT. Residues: CASSARDRGNTEAFF.

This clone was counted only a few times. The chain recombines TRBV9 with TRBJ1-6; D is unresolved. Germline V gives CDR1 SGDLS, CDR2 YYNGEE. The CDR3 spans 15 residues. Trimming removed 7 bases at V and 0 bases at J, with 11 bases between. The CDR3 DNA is TGTGCCAGCTCGGGTACGAGCTCCTATAATTCACCCCTCCACTTT. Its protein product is CASSGTSSYNSPLHF.

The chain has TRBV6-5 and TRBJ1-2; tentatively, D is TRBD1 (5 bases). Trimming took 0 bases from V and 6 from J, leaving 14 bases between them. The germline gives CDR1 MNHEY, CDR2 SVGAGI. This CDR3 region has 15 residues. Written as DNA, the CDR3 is TGTGCCAGCAGTTACTCCGGACACGCCGCCGATGGCTACACCTTC. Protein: CASSYSGHAADGYTF.

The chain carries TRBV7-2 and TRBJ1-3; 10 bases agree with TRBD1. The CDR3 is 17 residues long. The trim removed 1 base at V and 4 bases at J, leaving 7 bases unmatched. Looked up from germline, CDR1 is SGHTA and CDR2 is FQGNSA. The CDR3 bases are TGTGCCAGCAGCTTAGTAGAGGGACAGGGGACGGGAAACACCATATATTTT. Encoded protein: CASSLVEGQGTGNTIYF.

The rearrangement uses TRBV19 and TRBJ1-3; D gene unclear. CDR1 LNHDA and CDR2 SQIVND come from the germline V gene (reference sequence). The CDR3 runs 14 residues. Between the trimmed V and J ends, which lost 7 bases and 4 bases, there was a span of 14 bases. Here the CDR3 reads CASTYTSSGNTIYF. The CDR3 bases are TGTGCCAGTACCTACACTAGCTCGGGAAACACCATATATTTT. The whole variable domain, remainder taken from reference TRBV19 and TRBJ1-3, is DGGITQSPKYLFRKEGQNVTLSCEQNLNHDAMYWYRQDPGQGLRLIYYSQIVNDFQKGDIAEGYSVSREKKESFPLTVTSAQKNPTAFYLCASTYTSSGNTIYFGEGSWLTVV.

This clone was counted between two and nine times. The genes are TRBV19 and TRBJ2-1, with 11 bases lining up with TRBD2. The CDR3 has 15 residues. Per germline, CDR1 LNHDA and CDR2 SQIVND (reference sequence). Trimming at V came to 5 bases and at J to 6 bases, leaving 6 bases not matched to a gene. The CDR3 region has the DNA TGTGCCAGTAGTTCCGAGGGACTAGCGGTCAATGAGCAGTTCTTC. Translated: CASSSEGLAVNEQFF.

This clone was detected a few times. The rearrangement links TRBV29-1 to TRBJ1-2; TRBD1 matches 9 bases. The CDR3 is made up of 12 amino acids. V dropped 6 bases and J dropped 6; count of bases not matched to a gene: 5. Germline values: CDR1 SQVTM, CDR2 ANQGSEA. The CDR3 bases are TGCAGCGTCTGGACAGGGGTTAATGGCTACACCTTC. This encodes CSVWTGVNGYTF. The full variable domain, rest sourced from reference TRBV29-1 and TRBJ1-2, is SAVISQKPSRDICQRGTSLTIQCQVDSQVTMMFWYRQQPGQSLTLIATANQGSEATYESGFVIDKFPISRPNLTFSTLTVSNMSPEDSSIYLCSVWTGVNGYTFGSGTRLTVV.

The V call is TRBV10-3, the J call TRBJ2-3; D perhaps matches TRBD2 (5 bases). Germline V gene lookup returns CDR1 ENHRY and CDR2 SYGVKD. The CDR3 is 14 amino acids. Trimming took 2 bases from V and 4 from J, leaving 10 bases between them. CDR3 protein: CAISEKEGADTQYF. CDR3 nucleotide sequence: TGTGCCATCAGTGAGAAAGAGGGTGCAGATACGCAGTATTTT.

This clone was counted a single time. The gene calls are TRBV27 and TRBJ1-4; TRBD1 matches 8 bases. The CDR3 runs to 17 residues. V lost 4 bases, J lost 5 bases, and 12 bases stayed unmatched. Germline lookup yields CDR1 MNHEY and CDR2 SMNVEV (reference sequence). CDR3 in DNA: TGTGCCAGCAGTTCAGATACCGTCAGACAGGGGAATGAAAAACTGTTTTTT. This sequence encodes CASSSDTVRQGNEKLFF.

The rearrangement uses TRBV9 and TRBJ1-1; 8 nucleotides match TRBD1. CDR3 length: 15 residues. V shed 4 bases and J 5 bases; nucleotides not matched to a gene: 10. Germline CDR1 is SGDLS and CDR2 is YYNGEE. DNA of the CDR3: TGTGCCAGCAGCAGGACAGGGAGATCGGCTACTGAAGCTTTCTTT. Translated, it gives CASSRTGRSATEAFF.

The CDR3 bases are TGTGCCAGCAGCTTGGAACCGATCGCAGCCTACGAGCAGTACTTC. As protein: CASSLEPIAAYEQYF. This chain uses TRBV5-5 with TRBJ2-7, with no clear D. Germline V lookup: CDR1 SGHKS, CDR2 YYEKEE (reference sequence). The CDR3 is 15 amino acids. V lost 0 bases to trimming and J lost 2 bases, with 12 bases between them.